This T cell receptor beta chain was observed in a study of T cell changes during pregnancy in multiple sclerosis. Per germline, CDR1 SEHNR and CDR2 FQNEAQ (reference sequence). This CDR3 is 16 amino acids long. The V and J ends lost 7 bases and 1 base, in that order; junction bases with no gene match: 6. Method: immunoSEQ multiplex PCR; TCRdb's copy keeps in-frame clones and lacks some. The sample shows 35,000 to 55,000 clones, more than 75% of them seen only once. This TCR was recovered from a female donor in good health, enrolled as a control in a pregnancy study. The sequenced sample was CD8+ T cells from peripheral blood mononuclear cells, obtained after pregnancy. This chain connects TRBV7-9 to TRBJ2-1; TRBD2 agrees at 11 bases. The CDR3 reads CASTSSGGRSYNEQFF. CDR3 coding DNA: TGTGCCAGCACCTCTAGCGGGGGGAGGTCCTACAATGAGCAGTTCTTC.